This T cell receptor beta chain came from a study of blood T cell repertoires in COVID-19. This CDR3 is built from 15 residues. Germline loops: CDR1 SGHTS, CDR2 YDEGEE. V dropped 4 bases and J dropped 1; count of bases not matched to a gene: 5. Assay: immunoSEQ multiplex PCR; the TCRdb copy retains only in-frame clones and omits some. The table lists approximately 110,000 clones, 69% of them singletons. Sequencing was carried out using peripheral blood. The origin of this receptor is a man older than 75 with acute or convalescent COVID-19. The chain uses TRBV5-8 and TRBJ1-5; 7 bases match TRBD1. CDR3 protein: CASSIGTVSNQPQHF. The DNA of the CDR3 is TGTGCCAGCAGCATAGGGACAGTGAGCAATCAGCCCCAGCATTTT.